This T cell receptor beta chain was sequenced in a study of shared clonotypes between healthy human individuals. Details on this clone: Antigen: not known.

Genomic DNA (from each subset) was split evenly across several immunoSEQ plates. Replicate PCRs run on sorted subsets employed approximately 0.2 ug DNA, tens of thousands of T cell genomes. The protocol was immunoSEQ multiplex PCR, while the TCRdb copy is restricted to in-frame clones and leaves out a portion. The sample consists of millions of clones, 90% to 95% of them appearing once. General study points: Memory subsets generally showed smaller estimated richness than naive subsets did.

CDR3 length: 16 amino acids. V was trimmed by 6 bases and J by 2 bases, leaving 17 bases between them. Germline loops: CDR1 KGHSH, CDR2 LQKENI. Splitting of CD4+ cells produced CD45RA+ naive and CD45RA-negative memory subsets. The chain has TRBV18 and TRBJ1-5; a possible D gene is TRBD1 (6 bases). The material sequenced was naive CD4+ T cells sorted from blood. The subset is: CD45RA+ positively selected. The clonotype originates from a man between 18 and 35 years old in good health. The CDR3 DNA sequence: TGTGCCAGCTCGCCAAGTATGGCAGGGGGCAATCAGCCCCAGCATTTT. Its translation is CASSPSMAGGNQPQHF.